This T cell receptor (beta chain) stems from a study of blood T cells in healthy people across ages. Germline CDR1 reads LGHDT; CDR2 reads YNNKEL (reference sequence). Trimming cost V 0 bases and J 3 bases, with 5 bases left between them. This CDR3 has 13 amino acids. It was with a sample-barcoded 5' primer and a J-beta primer mix that a second PCR of roughly 7 to 12 cycles was run. TCRdb re-analysed the 5' RACE reads in MiXCR, keeping a single row per CDR3 protein. The sample consists of around 1,100,000 distinct CDR3 sequences, 35% to 45% of them appearing once. The specimen was blood. This sequence joins TRBV3-1 and TRBJ2-5; D gene uncertain. This TCR was recovered from a young man in good health. Here the CDR3 DNA reads TGTGCCAGCAGCCAAGAGCGAGAAGAGACCCAGTACTTC. Protein: CASSQEREETQYF.